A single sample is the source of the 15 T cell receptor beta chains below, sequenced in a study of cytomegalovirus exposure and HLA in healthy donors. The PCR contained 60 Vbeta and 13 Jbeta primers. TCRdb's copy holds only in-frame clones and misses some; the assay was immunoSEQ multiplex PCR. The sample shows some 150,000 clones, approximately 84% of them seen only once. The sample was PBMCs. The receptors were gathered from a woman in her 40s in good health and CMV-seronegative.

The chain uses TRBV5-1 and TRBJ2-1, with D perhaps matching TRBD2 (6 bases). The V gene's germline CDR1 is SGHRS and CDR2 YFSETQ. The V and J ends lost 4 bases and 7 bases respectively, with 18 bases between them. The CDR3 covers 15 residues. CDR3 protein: CASSPWTTHTNEQFF. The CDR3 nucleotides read TGCGCCAGCAGCCCTTGGACTACACATACTAATGAGCAGTTCTTC. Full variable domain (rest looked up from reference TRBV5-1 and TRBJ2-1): KAGVTQTPRYLIKTRGQQVTLSCSPISGHRSVSWYQQTPGQGLQFLFEYFSETQRNKGNFPGRFSGRQFSNSRSEMNVSTLELGDSALYLCASSPWTTHTNEQFFGPGTRLTVL.

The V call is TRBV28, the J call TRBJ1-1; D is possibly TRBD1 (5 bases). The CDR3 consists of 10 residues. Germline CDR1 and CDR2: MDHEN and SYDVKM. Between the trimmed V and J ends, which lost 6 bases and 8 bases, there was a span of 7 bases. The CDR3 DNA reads TGTGCCAGCAGGAACAGGGAAGCTTTCTTT. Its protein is CASRNREAFF.

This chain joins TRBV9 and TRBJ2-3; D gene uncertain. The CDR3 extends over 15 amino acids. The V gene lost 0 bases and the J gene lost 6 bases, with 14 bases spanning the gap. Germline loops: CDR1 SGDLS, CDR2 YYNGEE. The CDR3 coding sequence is TGTGCCAGCAGCGTAGCCCCTATAGTACCGGATACGCAGTATTTT. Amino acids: CASSVAPIVPDTQYF. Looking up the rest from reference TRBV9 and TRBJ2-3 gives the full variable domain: DSGVTQTPKHLITATGQRVTLRCSPRSGDLSVYWYQQSLDQGLQFLIQYYNGEERAKGNILERFSAQQFPDLHSELNLSSLELGDSALYFCASSVAPIVPDTQYFGPGTRLTVL.

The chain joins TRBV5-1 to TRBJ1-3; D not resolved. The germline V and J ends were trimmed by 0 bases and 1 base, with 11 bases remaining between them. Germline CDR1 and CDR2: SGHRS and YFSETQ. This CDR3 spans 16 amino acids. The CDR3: CASSLVPNKSGNTIYF. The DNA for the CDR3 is TGCGCCAGCAGCTTGGTGCCCAACAAGTCTGGAAACACCATATATTTT.

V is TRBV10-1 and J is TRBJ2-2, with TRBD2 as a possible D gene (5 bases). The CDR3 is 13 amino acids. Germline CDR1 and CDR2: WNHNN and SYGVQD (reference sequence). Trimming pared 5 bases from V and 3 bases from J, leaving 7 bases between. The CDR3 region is CASSSSYTGELFF. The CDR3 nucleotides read TGCGCCAGCAGTTCTAGCTACACCGGGGAGCTGTTTTTT.

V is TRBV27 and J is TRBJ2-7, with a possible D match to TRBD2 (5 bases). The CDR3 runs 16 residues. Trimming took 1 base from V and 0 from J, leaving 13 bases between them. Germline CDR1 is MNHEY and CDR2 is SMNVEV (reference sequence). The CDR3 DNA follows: TGTGCCAGCAGTTTATTCGCGCAGGAGGCCTCCTACGAGCAGTACTTC. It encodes CASSLFAQEASYEQYF.

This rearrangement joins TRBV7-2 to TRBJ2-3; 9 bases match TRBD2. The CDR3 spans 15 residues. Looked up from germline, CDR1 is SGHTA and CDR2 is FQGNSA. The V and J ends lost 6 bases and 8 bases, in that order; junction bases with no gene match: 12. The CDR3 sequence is CASSPVSGSGGTQYF. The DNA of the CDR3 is TGTGCCAGCAGTCCCGTTAGCGGGAGTGGAGGTACGCAGTATTTT.

This CDR3 reads CASSDRVRETQYF. Here the CDR3 DNA reads TGTGCCAGCAGTGATCGGGTTCGGGAGACCCAGTACTTC. The V gene is TRBV2, the J gene TRBJ2-5; no firm D call. The CDR3 spans 13 residues. V lost 3 bases and J lost 5, with 10 bases in between. Germline CDR1 reads SNHLY; CDR2 reads FYNNEI. The entire variable domain, with the rest obtained from reference TRBV2 and TRBJ2-5, is as follows: EPEVTQTPSHQVTQMGQEVILRCVPISNHLYFYWYRQILGQKVEFLVSFYNNEISEKSEIFDDQFSVERPDGSNFTLKIRSTKLEDSAMYFCASSDRVRETQYFGPGTRLLVL.

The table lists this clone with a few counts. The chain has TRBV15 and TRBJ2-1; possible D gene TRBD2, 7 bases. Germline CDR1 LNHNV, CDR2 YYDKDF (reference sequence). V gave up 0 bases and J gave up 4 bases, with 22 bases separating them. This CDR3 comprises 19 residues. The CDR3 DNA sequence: TGTGCCACCAGCAGAGATCCTCAGGGAGGGGGTCTAGGGTACAATGAGCAGTTCTTC. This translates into CATSRDPQGGGLGYNEQFF. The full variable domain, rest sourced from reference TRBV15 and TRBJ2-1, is DAMVIQNPRYQVTQFGKPVTLSCSQTLNHNVMYWYQQKSSQAPKLLFHYYDKDFNNEADTPDNFQSRRPNTSFCFLDIRSPGLGDTAMYLCATSRDPQGGGLGYNEQFFGPGTRLTVL.

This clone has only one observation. The CDR3 here is CASTYSQDTQYF. CDR3 coding DNA: TGTGCCAGCACCTACAGTCAAGATACGCAGTATTTT. V and J are TRBV6-1 and TRBJ2-3; D remains ambiguous. V lost 7 bases and J lost 5, with 10 bases in between. The CDR3 runs to 12 residues. Per the germline V gene, CDR1 is MNHNS and CDR2 is SASEGT.

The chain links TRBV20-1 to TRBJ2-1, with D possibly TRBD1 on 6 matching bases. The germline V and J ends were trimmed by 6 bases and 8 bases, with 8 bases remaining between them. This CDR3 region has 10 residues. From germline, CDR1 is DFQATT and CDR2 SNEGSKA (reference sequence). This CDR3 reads CSAPGDEQFF. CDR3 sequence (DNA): TGCAGTGCCCCAGGGGATGAGCAGTTCTTC.

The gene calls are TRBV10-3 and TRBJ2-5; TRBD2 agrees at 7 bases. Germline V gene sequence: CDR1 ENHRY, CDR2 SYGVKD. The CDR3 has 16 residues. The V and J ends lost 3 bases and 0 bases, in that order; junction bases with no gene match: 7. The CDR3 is CAISDVERDYQETQYF. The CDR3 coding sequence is TGTGCCATCAGTGATGTTGAGCGGGACTACCAAGAGACCCAGTACTTC.

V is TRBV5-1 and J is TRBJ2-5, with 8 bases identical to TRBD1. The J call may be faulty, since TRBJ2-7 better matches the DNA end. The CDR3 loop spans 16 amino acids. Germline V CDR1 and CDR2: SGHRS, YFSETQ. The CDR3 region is CASSYKERTGTYEQYF. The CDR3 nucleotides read TGCGCCAGCAGCTATAAAGAAAGGACAGGGACCTACGAGCAGTACTTC.

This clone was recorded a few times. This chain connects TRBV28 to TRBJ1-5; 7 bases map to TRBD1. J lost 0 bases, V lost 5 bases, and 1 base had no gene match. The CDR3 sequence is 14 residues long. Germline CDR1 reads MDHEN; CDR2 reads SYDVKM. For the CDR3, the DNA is TGTGCCAGCAGTGGGACAGTTAGCAATCAGCCCCAGCATTTT. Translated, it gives CASSGTVSNQPQHF.

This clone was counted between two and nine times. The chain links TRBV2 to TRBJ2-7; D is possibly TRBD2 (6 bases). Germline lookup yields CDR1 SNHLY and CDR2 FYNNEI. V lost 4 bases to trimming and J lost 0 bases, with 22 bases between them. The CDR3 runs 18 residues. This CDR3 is CASSAGTLLAPSSYEQYF. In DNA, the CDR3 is TGTGCCAGCAGTGCGGGGACCCTTCTAGCGCCGAGCTCCTACGAGCAGTACTTC.